This T cell receptor beta chain was sequenced in a study of T cell repertoires in cytomegalovirus infection. Whole-study context: Public signatures in TCR beta pointed to CMV infection and matching HLA type. Findings and caveats of the study: CMV carriers with the relevant HLA were identified by cumulative public TCR beta family frequency. Ex vivo, HLA-C-restricted CMV-specific TCR beta clonotypes prevailed over the rest of the response.

There are many counts of this clonotype. The antigen is undetermined. MiXCR was run by TCRdb on the reads, yielding one entry per CDR3 protein. Of roughly 280,000 distinct CDR3 sequences listed, roughly 10% are singletons. Trimming shortened V by 6 bases and J by 4 bases, and 4 bases separated the two germline ends. Germline CDR1 reads MNHEY; CDR2 reads SVGEGT. The length of the CDR3 is 11 residues. The TCR comes from a human donor in good health (CMV status not recorded). Some clones in this sample may be carry-over from other donors' samples. The sequenced sample was PBMCs. This rearrangement joins TRBV6-2 or TRBV6-3 to TRBJ1-5; D gene unclear. CDR3 region: CASRTNQPQHF. The CDR3, as DNA: TGTGCCAGCAGGACAAATCAGCCCCAGCATTTT.